A single TCR beta chain is shown here with its context. Antigen unknown. Produced via immunoSEQ multiplex PCR; TCRdb's table is partial and in-frame only. The sample has 200,000 to 250,000 clones, about 94% seen once. V was pared by 6 bases and J by 10 bases, with 11 bases of the junction left unmatched. The CDR3 is made up of 13 amino acids. From germline, CDR1 is MNHEY and CDR2 SVGEGT. The sample originates from a study of T cell responses to AZD1222 COVID-19 vaccine. Whole-study findings and limits: Spike-specific TCR depth and breadth grew after two AZD1222 doses. Vaccine-associated CD4 TCRs spanned spike, dominant at 160-218 and 743-854.

J is TRBJ1-1 and V is TRBV6-2 or TRBV6-3, with TRBD1 matching over 7 bases. Here the sequenced sample was peripheral blood, taken 28 days after the second dose of the MenACWY control vaccine. The sequence derives from an adult who received the MenACWY meningococcal vaccine as a control. The CDR3 DNA sequence: TGTGCCAGCAGCGAATCCCAGGGGGATCGAGCTTTCTTT. Its protein product is CASSESQGDRAFF.